The present T cell receptor (beta chain) was sequenced within a study of beta chain features in type 1 diabetes. Study-level points and caveats: Naive, central memory and regulatory TCRB repertoires appeared more similar among patients than healthy donors. TCRB CDR3s from Type 1 diabetes patients were moderately but significantly shorter in all four CD4+ subsets.

This clone has only a few counts. The antigen remains unidentified. V was clipped by 1 base and J by 0 bases; unmatched bases: 3. The CDR3 has 16 residues. Germline-derived CDR1 and CDR2 are SGHTA and FQGNSA. Since all of the isolated RNA was reverse transcribed, expressed TCRB transcripts were what got sequenced. TCRdb's table, derived via immunoSEQ multiplex PCR, lists solely in-frame clones and lacks some. The table has hundreds of thousands of clones, approximately 16% seen once. Sequencing used naive CD4+ T cells from blood. The gene calls are TRBV7-2 and TRBJ1-3, with 7 bases identical to TRBD1. The TCR sequence derives from a man between 18 and 29 years old with type 1 diabetes. CDR3 coding DNA: TGTGCCAGCAGCTTAGATAGGGACAGCTCTGGAAACACCATATATTTT. It yields the protein CASSLDRDSSGNTIYF.